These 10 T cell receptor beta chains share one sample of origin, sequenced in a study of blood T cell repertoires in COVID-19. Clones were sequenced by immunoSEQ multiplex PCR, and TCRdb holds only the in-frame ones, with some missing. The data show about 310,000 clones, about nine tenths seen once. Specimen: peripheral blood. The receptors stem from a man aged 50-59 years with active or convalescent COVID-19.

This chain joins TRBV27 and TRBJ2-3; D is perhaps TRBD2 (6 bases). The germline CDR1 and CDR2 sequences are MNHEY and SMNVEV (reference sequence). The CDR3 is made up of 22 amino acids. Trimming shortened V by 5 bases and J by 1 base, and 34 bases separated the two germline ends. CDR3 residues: CASSPSSLKALSGGGGTDTQYF. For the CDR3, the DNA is TGTGCCAGCAGTCCCAGTTCTCTTAAGGCTCTTTCTGGCGGAGGGGGCACAGATACGCAGTATTTT.

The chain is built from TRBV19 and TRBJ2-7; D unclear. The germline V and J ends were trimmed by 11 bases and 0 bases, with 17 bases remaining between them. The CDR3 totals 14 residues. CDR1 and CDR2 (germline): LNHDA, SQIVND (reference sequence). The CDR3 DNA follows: TGTGCCTCCTCACTGCGACCTAGCTCCTACGAGCAGTACTTC. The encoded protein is CASSLRPSSYEQYF.

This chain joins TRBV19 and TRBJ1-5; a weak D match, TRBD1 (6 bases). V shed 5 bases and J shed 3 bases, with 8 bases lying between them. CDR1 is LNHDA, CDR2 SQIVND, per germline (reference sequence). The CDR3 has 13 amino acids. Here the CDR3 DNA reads TGTGCCAGTAGTGGACAGTTCAATCAGCCCCAGCATTTT. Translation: CASSGQFNQPQHF.

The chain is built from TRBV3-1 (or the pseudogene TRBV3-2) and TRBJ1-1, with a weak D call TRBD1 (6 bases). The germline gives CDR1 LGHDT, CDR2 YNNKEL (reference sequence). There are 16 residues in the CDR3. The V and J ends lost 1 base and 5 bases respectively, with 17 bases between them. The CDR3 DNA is TGTGCCAGCAGCCAAGTGCTACAGGCCAGGGGTACTGAAGCTTTCTTT. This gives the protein CASSQVLQARGTEAFF.

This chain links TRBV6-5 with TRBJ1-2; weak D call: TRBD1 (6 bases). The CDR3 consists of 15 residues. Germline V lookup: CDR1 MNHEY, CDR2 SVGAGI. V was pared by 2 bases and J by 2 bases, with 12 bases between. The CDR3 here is CASSYDGGPNYGYTF. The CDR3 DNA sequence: TGTGCCAGCAGTTACGACGGGGGGCCAAACTATGGCTACACCTTC.

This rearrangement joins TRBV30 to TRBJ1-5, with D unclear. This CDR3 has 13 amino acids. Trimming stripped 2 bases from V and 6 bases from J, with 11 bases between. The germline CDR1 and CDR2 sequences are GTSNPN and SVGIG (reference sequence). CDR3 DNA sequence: TGTGCCTGGAGTCGGGCGGGGAGTCAGCCCCAGCATTTT. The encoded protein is CAWSRAGSQPQHF.

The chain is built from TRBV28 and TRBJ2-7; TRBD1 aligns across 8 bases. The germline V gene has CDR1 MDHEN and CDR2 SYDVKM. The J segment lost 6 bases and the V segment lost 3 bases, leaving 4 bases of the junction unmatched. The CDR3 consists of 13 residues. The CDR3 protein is CASSFPDRVEQYF. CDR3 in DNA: TGTGCCAGCAGTTTCCCGGACAGGGTCGAGCAGTACTTC.

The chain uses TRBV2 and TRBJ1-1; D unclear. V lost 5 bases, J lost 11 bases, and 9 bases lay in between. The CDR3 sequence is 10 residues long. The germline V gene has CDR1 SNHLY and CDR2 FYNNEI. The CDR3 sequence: CASSSGRAFF. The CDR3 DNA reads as TGTGCCAGCAGTAGCGGAAGGGCTTTCTTT. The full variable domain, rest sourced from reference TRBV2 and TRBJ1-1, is EPEVTQTPSHQVTQMGQEVILRCVPISNHLYFYWYRQILGQKVEFLVSFYNNEISEKSEIFDDQFSVERPDGSNFTLKIRSTKLEDSAMYFCASSSGRAFFGQGTRLTVV.

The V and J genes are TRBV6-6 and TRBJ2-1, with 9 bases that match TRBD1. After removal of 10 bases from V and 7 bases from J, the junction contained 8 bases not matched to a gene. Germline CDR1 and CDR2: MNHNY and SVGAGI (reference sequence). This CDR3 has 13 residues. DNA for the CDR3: TGTGCCACCGAGGACAGGGGAAAGAATGAGCAGTTCTTC. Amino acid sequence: CATEDRGKNEQFF.

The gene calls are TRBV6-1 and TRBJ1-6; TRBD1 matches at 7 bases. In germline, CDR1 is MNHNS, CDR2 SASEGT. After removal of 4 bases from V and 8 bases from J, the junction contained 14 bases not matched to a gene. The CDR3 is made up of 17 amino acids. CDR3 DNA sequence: TGTGCCAGCAGTGCCCGACAGGGCGGGGCCCATCATTCACCCCTCCACTTT. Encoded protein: CASSARQGGAHHSPLHF.